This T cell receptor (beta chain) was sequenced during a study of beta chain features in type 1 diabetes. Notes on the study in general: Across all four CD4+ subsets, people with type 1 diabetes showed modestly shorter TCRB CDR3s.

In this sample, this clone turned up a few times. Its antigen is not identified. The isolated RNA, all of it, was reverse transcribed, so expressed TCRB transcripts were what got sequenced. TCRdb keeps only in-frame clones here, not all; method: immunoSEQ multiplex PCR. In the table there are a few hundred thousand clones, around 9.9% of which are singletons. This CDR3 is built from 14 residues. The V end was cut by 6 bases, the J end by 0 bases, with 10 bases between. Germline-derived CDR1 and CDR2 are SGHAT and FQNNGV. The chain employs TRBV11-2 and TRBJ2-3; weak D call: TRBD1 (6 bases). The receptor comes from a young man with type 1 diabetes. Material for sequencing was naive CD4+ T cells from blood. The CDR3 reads CASRTTGSTDTQYF. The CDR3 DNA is TGTGCCAGCAGAACCACAGGGAGCACAGATACGCAGTATTTT.